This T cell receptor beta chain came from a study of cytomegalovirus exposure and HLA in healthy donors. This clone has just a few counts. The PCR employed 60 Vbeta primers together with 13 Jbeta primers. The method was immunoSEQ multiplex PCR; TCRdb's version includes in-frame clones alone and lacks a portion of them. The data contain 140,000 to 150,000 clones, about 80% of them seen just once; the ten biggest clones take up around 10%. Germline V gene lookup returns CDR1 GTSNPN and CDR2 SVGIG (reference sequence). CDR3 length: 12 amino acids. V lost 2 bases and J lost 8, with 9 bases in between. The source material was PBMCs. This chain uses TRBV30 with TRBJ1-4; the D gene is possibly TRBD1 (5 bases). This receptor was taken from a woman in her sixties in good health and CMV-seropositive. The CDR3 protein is CAWSRGGEKLFF. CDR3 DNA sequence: TGTGCCTGGAGTAGGGGCGGCGAAAAACTGTTTTTT.